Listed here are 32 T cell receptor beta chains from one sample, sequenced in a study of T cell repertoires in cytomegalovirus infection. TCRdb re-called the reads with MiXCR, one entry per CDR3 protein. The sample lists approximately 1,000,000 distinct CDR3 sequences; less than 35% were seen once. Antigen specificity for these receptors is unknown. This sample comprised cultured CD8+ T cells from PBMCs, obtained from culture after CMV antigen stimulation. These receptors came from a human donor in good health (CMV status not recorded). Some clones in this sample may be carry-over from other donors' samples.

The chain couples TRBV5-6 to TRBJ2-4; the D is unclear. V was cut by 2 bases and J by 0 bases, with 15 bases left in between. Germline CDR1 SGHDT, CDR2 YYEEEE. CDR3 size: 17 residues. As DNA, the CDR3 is TGTGCCAGCAGCTTTCGTCGGCAGTCGCTAGCCAAAAACATTCAGTACTTC. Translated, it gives CASSFRRQSLAKNIQYF.

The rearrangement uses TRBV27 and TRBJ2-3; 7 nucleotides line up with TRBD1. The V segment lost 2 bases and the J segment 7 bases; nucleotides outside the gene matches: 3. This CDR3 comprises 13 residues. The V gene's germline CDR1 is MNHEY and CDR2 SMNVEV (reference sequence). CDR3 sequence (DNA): TGTGCCAGCAGTTTAGGGGGACAGAATACGCAGTATTTT. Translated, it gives CASSLGGQNTQYF.

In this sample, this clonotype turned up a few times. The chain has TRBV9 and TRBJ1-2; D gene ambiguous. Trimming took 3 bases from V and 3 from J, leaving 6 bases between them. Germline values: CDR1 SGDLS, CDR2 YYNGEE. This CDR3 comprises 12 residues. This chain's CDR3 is CASSASYYGYTF. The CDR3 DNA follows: TGTGCCAGCAGCGCGAGTTACTATGGCTACACCTTC.

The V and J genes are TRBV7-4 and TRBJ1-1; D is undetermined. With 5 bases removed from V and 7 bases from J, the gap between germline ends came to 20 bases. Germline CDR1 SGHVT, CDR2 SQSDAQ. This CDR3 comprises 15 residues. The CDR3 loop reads CASSPFSGVYSEAFF. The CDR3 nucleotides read TGTGCCAGCAGCCCCTTCAGCGGAGTCTACAGTGAAGCTTTCTTT.

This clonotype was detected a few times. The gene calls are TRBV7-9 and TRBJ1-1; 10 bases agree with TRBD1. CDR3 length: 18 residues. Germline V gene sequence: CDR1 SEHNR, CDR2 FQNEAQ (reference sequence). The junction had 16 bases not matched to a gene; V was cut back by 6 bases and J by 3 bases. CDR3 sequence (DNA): TGTGCCAGCAGACCCAGCCGGGGGGACAGGGGTTTTGACACTGAAGCTTTCTTT. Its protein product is CASRPSRGDRGFDTEAFF.

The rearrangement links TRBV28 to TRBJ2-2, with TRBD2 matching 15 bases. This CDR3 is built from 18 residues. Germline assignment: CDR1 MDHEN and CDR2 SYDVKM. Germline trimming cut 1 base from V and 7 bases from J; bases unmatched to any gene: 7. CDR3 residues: CASSLSRTSGGAVGELFF. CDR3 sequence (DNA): TGTGCCAGCAGTTTATCTCGGACTAGCGGGGGGGCTGTCGGGGAGCTGTTTTTT.

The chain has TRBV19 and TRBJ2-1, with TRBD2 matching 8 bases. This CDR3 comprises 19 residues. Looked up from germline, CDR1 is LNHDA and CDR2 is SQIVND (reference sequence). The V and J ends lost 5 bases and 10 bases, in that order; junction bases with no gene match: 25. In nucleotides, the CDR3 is TGTGCCAGTAGTCGCGGGGGAGGACTAGCAGGTTTCCCAGGAGAGGAGCAGTTCTTC. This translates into CASSRGGGLAGFPGEEQFF.

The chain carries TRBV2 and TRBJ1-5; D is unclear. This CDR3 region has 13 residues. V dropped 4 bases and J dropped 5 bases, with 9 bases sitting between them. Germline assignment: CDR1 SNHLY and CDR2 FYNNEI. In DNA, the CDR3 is TGTGCCAGCAGTGTAAGCCTACATCAGCCCCAGCATTTT. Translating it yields CASSVSLHQPQHF.

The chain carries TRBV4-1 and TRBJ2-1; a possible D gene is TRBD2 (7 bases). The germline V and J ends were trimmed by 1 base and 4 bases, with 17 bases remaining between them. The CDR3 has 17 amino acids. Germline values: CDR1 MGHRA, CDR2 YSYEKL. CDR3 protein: CASSQVLGGLAYNEQFF. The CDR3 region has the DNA TGCGCCAGCAGCCAAGTGCTCGGGGGGCTGGCTTACAATGAGCAGTTCTTC.

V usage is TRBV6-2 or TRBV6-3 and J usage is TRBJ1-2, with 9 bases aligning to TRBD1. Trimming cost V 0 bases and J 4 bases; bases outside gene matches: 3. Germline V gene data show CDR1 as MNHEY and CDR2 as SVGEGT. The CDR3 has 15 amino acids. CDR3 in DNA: TGTGCCAGCAGTTACTCGGGGGACAGGGCCTATGGCTACACCTTC. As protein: CASSYSGDRAYGYTF.

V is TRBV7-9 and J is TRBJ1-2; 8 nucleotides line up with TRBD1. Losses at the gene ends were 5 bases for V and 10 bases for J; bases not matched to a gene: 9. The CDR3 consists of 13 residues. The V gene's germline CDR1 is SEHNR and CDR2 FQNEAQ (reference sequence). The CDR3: CASSPGTGADYTF. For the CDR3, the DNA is TGTGCCAGCAGCCCCGGGACAGGAGCGGACTACACCTTC.

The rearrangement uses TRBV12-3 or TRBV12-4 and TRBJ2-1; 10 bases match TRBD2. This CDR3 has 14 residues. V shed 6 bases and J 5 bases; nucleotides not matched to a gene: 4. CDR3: CASSSGTSDNEQFF. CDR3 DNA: TGTGCCAGCAGCTCCGGGACTAGCGACAATGAGCAGTTCTTC.

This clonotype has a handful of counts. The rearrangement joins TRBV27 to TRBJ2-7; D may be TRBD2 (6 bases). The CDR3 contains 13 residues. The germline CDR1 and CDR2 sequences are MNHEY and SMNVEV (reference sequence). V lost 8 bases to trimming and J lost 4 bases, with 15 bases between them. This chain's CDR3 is CASGDGTRYEQYV. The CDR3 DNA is TGTGCCAGCGGGGACGGGACTCGATACGAGCAGTACGTC.

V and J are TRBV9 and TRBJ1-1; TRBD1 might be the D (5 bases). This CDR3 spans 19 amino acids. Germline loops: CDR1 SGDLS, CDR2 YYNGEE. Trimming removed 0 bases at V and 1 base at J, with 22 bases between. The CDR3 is CASSVVVGGSGVWNTEAFF. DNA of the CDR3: TGTGCCAGCAGCGTAGTAGTGGGGGGGAGTGGGGTGTGGAACACTGAAGCTTTCTTT.

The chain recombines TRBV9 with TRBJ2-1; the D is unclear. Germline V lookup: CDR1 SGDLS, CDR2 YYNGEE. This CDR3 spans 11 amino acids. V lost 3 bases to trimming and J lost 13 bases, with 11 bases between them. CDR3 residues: CASSAGIGQFF. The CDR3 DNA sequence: TGTGCCAGCAGCGCTGGGATCGGTCAGTTCTTC. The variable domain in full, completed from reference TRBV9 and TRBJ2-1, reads DSGVTQTPKHLITATGQRVTLRCSPRSGDLSVYWYQQSLDQGLQFLIQYYNGEERAKGNILERFSAQQFPDLHSELNLSSLELGDSALYFCASSAGIGQFFGPGTRLTVL.

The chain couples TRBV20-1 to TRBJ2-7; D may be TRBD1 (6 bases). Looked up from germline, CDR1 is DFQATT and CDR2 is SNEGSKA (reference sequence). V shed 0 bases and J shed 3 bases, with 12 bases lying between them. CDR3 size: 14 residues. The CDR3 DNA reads TGCAGTGCTAGAGATCCGGACAGATACTACGAGCAGTACGTC. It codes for CSARDPDRYYEQYV.

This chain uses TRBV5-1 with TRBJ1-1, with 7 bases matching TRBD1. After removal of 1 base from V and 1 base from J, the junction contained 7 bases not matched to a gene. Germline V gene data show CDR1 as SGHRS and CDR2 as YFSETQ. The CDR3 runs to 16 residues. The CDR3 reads CASSLKSGQRNTEAFF. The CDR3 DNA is TGCGCCAGCAGCTTGAAGTCGGGACAGAGGAACACTGAAGCTTTCTTT. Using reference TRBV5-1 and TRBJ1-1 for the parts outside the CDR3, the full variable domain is KAGVTQTPRYLIKTRGQQVTLSCSPISGHRSVSWYQQTPGQGLQFLFEYFSETQRNKGNFPGRFSGRQFSNSRSEMNVSTLELGDSALYLCASSLKSGQRNTEAFFGQGTRLTVV.

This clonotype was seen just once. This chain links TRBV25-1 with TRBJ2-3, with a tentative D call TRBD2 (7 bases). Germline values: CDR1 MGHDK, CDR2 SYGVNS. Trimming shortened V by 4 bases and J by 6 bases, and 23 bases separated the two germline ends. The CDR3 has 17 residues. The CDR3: CASSGPISGGTTDTQYF. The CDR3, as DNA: TGTGCCAGCAGTGGCCCCATTTCCGGGGGGACAACTGATACGCAGTATTTT.

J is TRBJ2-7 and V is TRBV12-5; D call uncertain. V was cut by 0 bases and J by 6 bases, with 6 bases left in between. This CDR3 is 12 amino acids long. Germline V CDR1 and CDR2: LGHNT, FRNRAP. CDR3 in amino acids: CASGLVKREQYF. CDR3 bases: TGTGCTAGTGGTTTGGTAAAACGCGAGCAGTACTTC.

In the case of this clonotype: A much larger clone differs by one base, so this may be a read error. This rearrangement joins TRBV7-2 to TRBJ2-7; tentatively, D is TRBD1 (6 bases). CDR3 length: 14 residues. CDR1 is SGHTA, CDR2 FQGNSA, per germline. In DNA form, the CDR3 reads TGTGCCGGCAGCGTTAACAGGGACCCCTACGAGCAGTACTTC. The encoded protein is CAGSVNRDPYEQYF.

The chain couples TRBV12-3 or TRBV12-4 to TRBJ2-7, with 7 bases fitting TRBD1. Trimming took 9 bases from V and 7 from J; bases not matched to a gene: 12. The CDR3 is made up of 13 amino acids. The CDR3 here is CASGSQGVDEQYF. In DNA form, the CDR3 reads TGTGCCAGTGGTTCGCAGGGGGTCGATGAGCAGTACTTC.

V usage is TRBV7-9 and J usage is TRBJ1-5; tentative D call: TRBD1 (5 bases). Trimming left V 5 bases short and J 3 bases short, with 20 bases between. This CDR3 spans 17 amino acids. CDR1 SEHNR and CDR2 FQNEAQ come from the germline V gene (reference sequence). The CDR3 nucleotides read TGTGCCAGCAGCCCCAATCCGGGGGTTGGGAACAATCAGCCCCAGCATTTT. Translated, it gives CASSPNPGVGNNQPQHF.

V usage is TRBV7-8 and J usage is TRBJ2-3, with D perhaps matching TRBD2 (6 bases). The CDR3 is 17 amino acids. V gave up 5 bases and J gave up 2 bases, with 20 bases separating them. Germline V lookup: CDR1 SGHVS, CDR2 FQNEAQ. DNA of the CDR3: TGTGCCAGCAGCCTCCCAGGAGGCGGGGAGTACACAGATACGCAGTATTTT. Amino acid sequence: CASSLPGGGEYTDTQYF.

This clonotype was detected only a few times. The CDR3 DNA reads TGTGCCAGCAGTGAACTTGCGCGGGTGACAAATTACGAGCAGTACGTC. Translating it yields CASSELARVTNYEQYV. J is TRBJ2-7 and V is TRBV6-1; a weak D match, TRBD2 (5 bases). In germline, CDR1 is MNHNS, CDR2 SASEGT. The V end was cut by 2 bases, the J end by 4 bases, with 18 bases between. This CDR3 comprises 16 residues.

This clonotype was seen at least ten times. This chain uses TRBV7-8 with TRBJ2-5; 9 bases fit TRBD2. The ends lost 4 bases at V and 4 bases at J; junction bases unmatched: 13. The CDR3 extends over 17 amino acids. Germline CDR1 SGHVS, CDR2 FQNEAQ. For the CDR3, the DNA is TGTGCCAGCAGCTACCCCAGGCGGGGGGGGAGTGGAGAGACCCAGTACTTC. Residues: CASSYPRRGGSGETQYF.

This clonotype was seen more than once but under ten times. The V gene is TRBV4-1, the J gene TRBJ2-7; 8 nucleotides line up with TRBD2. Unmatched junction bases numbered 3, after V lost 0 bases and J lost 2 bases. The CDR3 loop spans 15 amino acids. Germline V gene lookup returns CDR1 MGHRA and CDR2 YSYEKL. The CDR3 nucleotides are TGCGCCAGCAGCCAAGACCCGGGACTAGCCTACGAGCAGTACTTC. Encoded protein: CASSQDPGLAYEQYF.

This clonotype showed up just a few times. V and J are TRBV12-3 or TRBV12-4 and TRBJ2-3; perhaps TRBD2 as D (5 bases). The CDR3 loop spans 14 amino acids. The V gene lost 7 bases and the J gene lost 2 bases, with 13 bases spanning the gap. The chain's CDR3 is CASTSDWDTDTQYF. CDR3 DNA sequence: TGTGCCAGCACCTCGGACTGGGACACAGATACGCAGTATTTT.

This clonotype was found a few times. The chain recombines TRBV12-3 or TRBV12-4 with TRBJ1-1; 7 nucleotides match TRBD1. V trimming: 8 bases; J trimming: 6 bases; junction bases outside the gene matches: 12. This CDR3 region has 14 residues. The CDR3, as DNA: TGTGCCAGCCCCCCGGACGACAGGGTCGCTGAAGCTTTCTTT. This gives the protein CASPPDDRVAEAFF.

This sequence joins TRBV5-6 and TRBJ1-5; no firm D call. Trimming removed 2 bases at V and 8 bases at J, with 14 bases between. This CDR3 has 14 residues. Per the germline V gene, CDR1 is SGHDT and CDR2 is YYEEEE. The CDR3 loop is CASSFGRPQEPQHF. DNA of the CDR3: TGTGCCAGCAGCTTCGGCAGGCCCCAAGAGCCCCAGCATTTT.

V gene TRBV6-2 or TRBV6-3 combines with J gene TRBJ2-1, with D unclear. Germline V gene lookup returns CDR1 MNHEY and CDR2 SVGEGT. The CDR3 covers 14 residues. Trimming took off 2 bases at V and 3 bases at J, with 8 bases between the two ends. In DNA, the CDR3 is TGTGCCAGCAGTTACGTGGACCACTACAATGAGCAGTTCTTC. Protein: CASSYVDHYNEQFF.

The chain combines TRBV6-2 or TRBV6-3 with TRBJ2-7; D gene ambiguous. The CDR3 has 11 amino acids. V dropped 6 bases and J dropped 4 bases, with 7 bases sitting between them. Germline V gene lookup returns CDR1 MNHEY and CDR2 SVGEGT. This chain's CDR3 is CASRSRYEQYV. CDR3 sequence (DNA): TGTGCCAGCAGGAGCCGGTACGAGCAGTACGTC.

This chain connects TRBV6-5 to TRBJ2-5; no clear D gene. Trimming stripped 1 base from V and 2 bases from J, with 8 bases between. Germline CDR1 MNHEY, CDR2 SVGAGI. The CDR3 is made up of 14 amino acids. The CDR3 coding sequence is TGTGCCAGCAGTTACTGGGCATTTCAAGAGACCCAGTACTTC. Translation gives CASSYWAFQETQYF.